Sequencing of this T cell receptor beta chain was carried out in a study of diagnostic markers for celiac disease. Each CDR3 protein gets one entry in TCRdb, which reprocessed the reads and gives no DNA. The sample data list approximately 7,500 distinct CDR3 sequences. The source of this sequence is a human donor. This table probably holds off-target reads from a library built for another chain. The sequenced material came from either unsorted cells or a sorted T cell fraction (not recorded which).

The CDR3: CSARDAASGGEQFF. This sequence joins TRBV20-1 and TRBJ2-1; no DNA is available, so the TRBD2 call from TCRdb remains unchecked. Germline-derived CDR1 and CDR2 are DFQATT and SNEGSKA (reference sequence). The CDR3 covers 14 residues.